This passage covers 10 T cell receptor beta chains from one sample sequenced in a study of early T cells in non-severe SARS-CoV-2 infection. TCRdb passed the 5' RACE reads through MiXCR, listing each CDR3 protein once. This table holds around 27,000 distinct CDR3 sequences, 3.9% found once. The sequenced sample was whole blood. The receptors derive from an adult who was a healthcare worker with PCR-confirmed SARS-CoV-2 infection or an uninfected control (not recorded which).

This clonotype was observed many times. The chain links TRBV2 to TRBJ2-3; 11 bases match TRBD2. Looked up from germline, CDR1 is SNHLY and CDR2 is FYNNEI. The length of the CDR3 is 19 residues. Trimming removed 1 base from V and 0 bases from J; junction bases left unmatched: 9. The CDR3 nucleotides read TGTGCCAGCAGTGAAGGTCGGGGACTAGCGGCAACTAGCACAGATACGCAGTATTTT. This codes for CASSEGRGLAATSTDTQYF.

This clonotype was observed many times. The chain recombines TRBV7-2 with TRBJ2-2; 10 positions match TRBD2. The CDR3 has 17 amino acids. Trimming at V came to 5 bases and at J to 8 bases, leaving 14 bases not matched to a gene. Germline CDR1 and CDR2: SGHTA and FQGNSA. The CDR3 DNA follows: TGTGCCAGCAGCCCCCCCCAGCTAGCGGGGGTCCCGGGGGAGCTGTTTTTT. Its protein product is CASSPPQLAGVPGELFF.

Many counts were recorded for this clonotype. J is TRBJ2-6 and V is TRBV14; tentative D call: TRBD1 (6 bases). Germline CDR1 and CDR2: SGHDN and FVKESK. Trimming removed 4 bases from V and 12 bases from J, with 10 bases in between. This CDR3 is 12 amino acids long. The CDR3 reads CASSLNRVVLTF. For the CDR3, the DNA is TGTGCCAGCAGCCTCAACAGGGTCGTCCTGACTTTC.

This clonotype was counted ten times or more. CDR3 in amino acids: CAWSQQGGIQYF. The CDR3 nucleotides are TGTGCCTGGAGCCAACAGGGTGGCATTCAGTACTTC. V is TRBV30 and J is TRBJ2-4; TRBD1 is a possible D gene (6 bases). Per the germline V gene, CDR1 is GTSNPN and CDR2 is SVGIG (reference sequence). This CDR3 is built from 12 residues. Trimming took off 3 bases at V and 9 bases at J, with 12 bases between the two ends.

This clonotype was detected many times. This chain connects TRBV10-3 to TRBJ1-2, with no clear D. The length of the CDR3 is 12 residues. With 5 bases removed from V and 12 bases from J, the gap between germline ends came to 16 bases. Germline assignment: CDR1 ENHRY and CDR2 SYGVKD. The CDR3 DNA sequence: TGTGCCATCAGTCCGGATAGGTCGAGCGACACCTTC. It is translated as CAISPDRSSDTF.

The table lists this clonotype with many counts. The chain joins TRBV18 to TRBJ2-7, with D maybe TRBD1 (6 bases). The germline CDR1 and CDR2 sequences are KGHSH and LQKENI. The V gene lost 4 bases and the J gene lost 0 bases, with 7 bases spanning the gap. CDR3 length: 13 amino acids. Written as DNA, the CDR3 is TGTGCCAGCTCACGGACAGACTCCTACGAGCAGTACTTC. Encoded protein: CASSRTDSYEQYF.

Only a few counts were recorded for this clonotype. The V call is TRBV4-2, the J call TRBJ2-1; TRBD2 matches at 12 bases. There are 17 residues in the CDR3. V gave up 0 bases and J gave up 7 bases; unmatched junction bases: 7. Germline CDR1 is LGHNA and CDR2 is YNFKEQ. The CDR3 nucleotides read TGTGCCAGCAGCCAAGATCTAGCGGGAGGGCTAGGTAATGAGCAGTTCTTC. Protein: CASSQDLAGGLGNEQFF.

This clonotype came up many times. V is TRBV4-1 and J is TRBJ2-5; D remains unclear. Germline CDR1 and CDR2: MGHRA and YSYEKL. The V and J ends lost 4 bases and 5 bases respectively, with 11 bases between them. The CDR3 runs 13 residues. The CDR3 sequence: CASSLPPLETQYF. The CDR3 DNA reads as TGCGCCAGCAGCCTTCCTCCTTTGGAGACCCAGTACTTC.

In its sample, this clonotype was seen many times. This chain uses TRBV3-1 with TRBJ2-7; D not certain. V lost 1 base to trimming and J lost 2 bases, with 12 bases between them. Germline V gene lookup returns CDR1 LGHDT and CDR2 YNNKEL (reference sequence). CDR3 size: 15 residues. The CDR3 bases are TGTGCCAGCAGCCAAGCTCATGGTGGGGCCTACGAGCAGTACTTC. Translated: CASSQAHGGAYEQYF.

This clonotype was recorded many times. The chain is built from TRBV7-8 and TRBJ2-2; D ambiguous. V lost 1 base and J lost 4, with 1 base in between. The CDR3 loop spans 12 amino acids. Germline assignment: CDR1 SGHVS and CDR2 FQNEAQ. The CDR3 spells CASSLVTGELFF. The CDR3, as DNA: TGTGCCAGCAGCTTAGTCACCGGGGAGCTGTTTTTT.